This TCR beta chain comes out of a study of blood T cell repertoires in COVID-19. There are a few counts of this clone. Here immunoSEQ multiplex PCR was the method, and the copy in TCRdb shows in-frame clones only, minus some. The sample includes 180,000 or so clones, about four fifths of them seen just once. Specimen: PBMCs or T cells enriched from blood (not recorded which). The receptor was derived from a man aged 40-49 years who had recovered from COVID-19.

The chain's CDR3 is CASQGAGMAFF. In nucleotides, the CDR3 is TGTGCCAGCCAGGGTGCAGGGATGGCTTTCTTT. The chain couples TRBV2 to TRBJ1-1, with D possibly matching TRBD1 (5 bases). Trimming took 8 bases from V and 11 from J, leaving 15 bases between them. The CDR3 contains 11 residues. The germline CDR1 and CDR2 sequences are SNHLY and FYNNEI.